The 20 T cell receptor beta chains below all came from one sample that was sequenced in a study of response to subunit inactivated influenza vaccine. TCRdb redid the calling of the RT-PCR reads with MiXCR, one entry per CDR3 protein. In the table there are 530,000 or so distinct CDR3 sequences, around 15% of which are singletons. The sample in question was PBMCs from blood, obtained 11 to 12 days after vaccination. Receptors originate from a man aged 50 or older who received an inactivated influenza vaccine.

This clonotype was observed a few times. The rearrangement uses TRBV10-3 and TRBJ1-1; a possible D gene is TRBD1 (5 bases). The CDR3 loop spans 13 amino acids. From germline, CDR1 is ENHRY and CDR2 SYGVKD. Trimming took 2 bases from V and 5 from J, leaving 9 bases between them. Here the CDR3 reads CAISERGGTEAFF. The CDR3 nucleotides read TGTGCCATCAGTGAGAGGGGAGGAACTGAAGCTTTCTTT.

This clonotype was detected only a few times. The V gene is TRBV12-3 or TRBV12-4, the J gene TRBJ1-5; tentative D call: TRBD1 (6 bases). V was shortened by 3 bases and J by 0 bases, with 9 bases between the two germline ends. This CDR3 is built from 15 residues. This CDR3 reads CASSFRGGSNQPQHF. The CDR3 DNA sequence: TGTGCCAGCAGTTTTCGAGGGGGTAGCAATCAGCCCCAGCATTTT.

The chain carries TRBV20-1 and TRBJ2-7, with 8 bases identical to TRBD2. Per germline, CDR1 DFQATT and CDR2 SNEGSKA (reference sequence). J lost 1 base, V lost 0 bases, and 2 bases had no gene match. The CDR3 has 14 amino acids. CDR3 sequence (DNA): TGCAGTGCTAGAGATCGGGGGGGATCCTACGAGCAGTACTTC. Its translation is CSARDRGGSYEQYF.

This chain connects TRBV4-3 to TRBJ2-2; the D call may be TRBD1 or TRBD2 (5 bases each). Germline values: CDR1 LGHNA, CDR2 YSLEER. CDR3 length: 13 residues. The germline V and J ends were trimmed by 0 bases and 15 bases, with 14 bases remaining between them. The CDR3 region has the DNA TGCGCCAGCAGCCAAGATCTACCGGGGACCGTGTTTTTT. Translation: CASSQDLPGTVFF.

The V gene is TRBV20-1, the J gene TRBJ1-1, with TRBD1 as a possible D gene (5 bases). V lost 0 bases, J lost 3 bases, and 14 bases lay in between. This CDR3 has 15 amino acids. CDR1 is DFQATT and CDR2 is SNEGSKA in the germline V gene (reference sequence). The CDR3 region is CSARDPGPGDTEAFF. CDR3 in DNA: TGCAGTGCTAGAGATCCGGGGCCGGGGGACACTGAAGCTTTCTTT.

This chain uses TRBV5-1 with TRBJ2-1; TRBD1 matches 8 bases. Germline lookup yields CDR1 SGHRS and CDR2 YFSETQ. V lost 4 bases, J lost 9 bases, and 15 bases stayed unmatched. This CDR3 has 16 amino acids. The CDR3 DNA reads as TGCGCCAGCAGCCCCCCACCGGGACAGGTCATCGGTGAGCAGTTCTTC. Its protein is CASSPPPGQVIGEQFF.

This clonotype was found many times. V gene TRBV12-3 or TRBV12-4 combines with J gene TRBJ2-4; TRBD2 is a possible D gene (5 bases). The V and J ends lost 6 bases and 2 bases respectively, with 23 bases between them. The CDR3 spans 18 residues. CDR3 sequence: CASSPGLVGVGTKNIQYF. CDR3 sequence (DNA): TGTGCCAGCAGCCCGGGATTGGTTGGAGTTGGAACCAAAAACATTCAGTACTTC.

This clonotype was detected a few times. The V call is TRBV29-1, the J call TRBJ2-1, with D tentatively TRBD1 or TRBD2 (5 bases each). The CDR3 runs 11 residues. Germline V lookup: CDR1 SQVTM, CDR2 ANQGSEA. Trimming removed 4 bases at V and 9 bases at J, with 10 bases between. CDR3 DNA: TGCAGCGTTGGAGGGGCAGGTGAGCAGTTCTTC. This translates into CSVGGAGEQFF.

The CDR3 region is CASSSGPGTGGDGYTF. CDR3 DNA: TGCGCCAGCAGCTCCGGCCCCGGGACAGGGGGGGATGGCTACACCTTC. V usage is TRBV5-1 and J usage is TRBJ1-2; 11 bases match TRBD1. The CDR3 length is 16 residues. V was pared by 3 bases and J by 6 bases, with 10 bases of the junction left unmatched. Germline CDR1 reads SGHRS; CDR2 reads YFSETQ. Based on the CDR3 plus reference TRBV5-1 and TRBJ1-2, the full variable domain is KAGVTQTPRYLIKTRGQQVTLSCSPISGHRSVSWYQQTPGQGLQFLFEYFSETQRNKGNFPGRFSGRQFSNSRSEMNVSTLELGDSALYLCASSSGPGTGGDGYTFGSGTRLTVV.

V gene TRBV15 combines with J gene TRBJ2-1; D might be TRBD2 (7 bases). V gave up 3 bases and J gave up 8 bases, with 14 bases separating them. The CDR3 is 14 residues long. Germline lookup yields CDR1 LNHNV and CDR2 YYDKDF (reference sequence). In DNA form, the CDR3 reads TGTGCCACCAGCAGTGGGAGGGGGTTACATGAGCAGTTCTTC. Its protein is CATSSGRGLHEQFF.

In DNA form, the CDR3 reads TGCGCCAGCAGCTTGGGGTCAGGGTCTCATGGCTACACCTTC. As protein: CASSLGSGSHGYTF. The V gene is TRBV5-1, the J gene TRBJ1-2; D perhaps matches TRBD1 (5 bases). Germline V gene lookup returns CDR1 SGHRS and CDR2 YFSETQ. V gave up 0 bases and J gave up 6 bases, with 12 bases separating them. The CDR3 loop spans 14 amino acids.

Ten or more counts support this clonotype. This chain joins TRBV4-3 and TRBJ1-5; a weak D match, TRBD1 (5 bases). V was trimmed by 0 bases and J by 3 bases, leaving 12 bases between them. Germline lookup yields CDR1 LGHNA and CDR2 YSLEER. This CDR3 is built from 16 residues. The CDR3 DNA follows: TGCGCCAGCAGCCAAGATTGGGGCCGAGTCAATCAGCCCCAGCATTTT. Amino acid sequence: CASSQDWGRVNQPQHF.

The chain couples TRBV4-3 to TRBJ1-4; 9 bases are a match to TRBD1. With 1 base clipped from V and 3 bases from J, the junction kept 6 bases outside the gene matches. The CDR3 is made up of 17 amino acids. Germline V gene sequence: CDR1 LGHNA, CDR2 YSLEER. This chain's CDR3 is CASSQAIGTGPNEKLFF. The CDR3 DNA reads as TGCGCCAGCAGCCAAGCCATAGGGACAGGGCCTAATGAAAAACTGTTTTTT.

This clonotype has just a few counts. This chain's CDR3 is CASSLSYRGAKNIQYF. The CDR3 DNA reads TGTGCCAGCAGTTTATCGTACAGGGGGGCCAAAAACATTCAGTACTTC. J is TRBJ2-4 and V is TRBV28; 8 bases are a match to TRBD1. V shed 1 base and J 1 base; nucleotides not matched to a gene: 3. Germline V gives CDR1 MDHEN, CDR2 SYDVKM. This CDR3 comprises 16 residues.

The sample holds a few counts of this clonotype. The chain combines TRBV28 with TRBJ1-6, with D unresolved. The CDR3 is made up of 15 amino acids. V was cut by 5 bases and J by 8 bases, with 16 bases left in between. The germline V gene has CDR1 MDHEN and CDR2 SYDVKM. The CDR3 is CASSQPTRRDSPLHF. CDR3 nucleotide sequence: TGTGCCAGCAGTCAACCGACACGCCGGGATTCACCCCTCCACTTT.

This clonotype was found many times. The V gene is TRBV7-9, the J gene TRBJ1-1, with 8 bases that match TRBD1. V lost 2 bases, J lost 3 bases, and 2 bases stayed unmatched. The germline CDR1 and CDR2 sequences are SEHNR and FQNEAQ (reference sequence). The CDR3 length is 14 residues. CDR3 DNA: TGTGCCAGCAGCTTAATGACAGGGGACACTGAAGCTTTCTTT. This gives the protein CASSLMTGDTEAFF.

This clonotype was detected only a few times. J is TRBJ2-3 and V is TRBV10-2, with TRBD2 matching over 9 bases. J gave up 3 bases and V 2 bases, and 6 bases lay outside the gene matches. Germline CDR1 WSHSY, CDR2 SAAADI. This CDR3 comprises 16 residues. CDR3 DNA: TGCGCCAGCAGTGAGGCCGCGGGAGGGAGGACAGATACGCAGTATTTT. This translates into CASSEAAGGRTDTQYF.

This clonotype has only a few counts. The rearrangement joins TRBV2 to TRBJ2-2; tentative D call: TRBD1 (6 bases). The CDR3 extends over 15 amino acids. Germline V CDR1 and CDR2: SNHLY, FYNNEI. Trimming removed 9 bases at V and 1 base at J, with 15 bases between. As DNA, the CDR3 is TGTGCCAGGGGGGCGTCAGGGTTGAACACCGGGGAGCTGTTTTTT. Its translation is CARGASGLNTGELFF.

In its sample, this clonotype was seen a few times. This chain joins TRBV6-2 or TRBV6-3 and TRBJ2-4; D possibly matches TRBD1 or TRBD2 (5 bases each). Germline CDR1 reads MNHEY; CDR2 reads SVGEGT. The CDR3 is 14 amino acids. The V and J ends lost 6 bases and 7 bases respectively, with 16 bases between them. Written as DNA, the CDR3 is TGTGCCAGCAGCCTAGTCCGTGGGACGAACATTCAGTACTTC. Translating it yields CASSLVRGTNIQYF.

This clonotype was detected ten times or more. The gene calls are TRBV5-1 and TRBJ1-3, with D possibly being TRBD1 (5 bases). CDR3 length equals 16 residues. V lost 4 bases and J lost 0, with 14 bases in between. Germline assignment: CDR1 SGHRS and CDR2 YFSETQ. The CDR3 protein is CASSPSGRISGNTIYF. In DNA form, the CDR3 reads TGCGCCAGCAGCCCGTCGGGACGGATCTCTGGAAACACCATATATTTT.